The sequence of this TCR beta chain was determined in a study of blood T cell repertoires in COVID-19. About the study: Material from acute and convalescent COVID-19 was sourced from the United States, Italy and Spain. PBMCs, B-cell-depleted T cells, or T cells provided the cDNA or gDNA that made up the material.

Original processing notes: Amplification of reference gene primers was used by the study to estimate nucleated cell counts. Assay used: immunoSEQ multiplex PCR; TCRdb lists only in-frame clones, some missing. From that table come the V and J calls and clone size; the DNA was used to work out D and trimming. The table has 250,000 to 300,000 clones, 85% to 90% seen once. The CDR3 extends over 14 amino acids. Looked up from germline, CDR1 is GTSNPN and CDR2 is SVGIG (reference sequence). V lost 4 bases and J lost 6; bases outside the gene matches: 6. Patients from Seattle were sampled longitudinally, starting during active infection.

The chain joins TRBV30 to TRBJ1-6; 7 positions match TRBD1. Sequencing used peripheral blood. This receptor was identified in a woman aged 25-40 years with COVID-19, enrolled during active disease. CDR3 bases: TGTGCCTGGACGGGACAGAGGGGTAATTCACCCCTCCACTTT. Protein product: CAWTGQRGNSPLHF.